One TCR beta chain is described in this entry. The sample comes from a study of blood T cells in healthy people across ages. Together with a sample-barcoded 5' primer, a J-beta primer mix was included in a second PCR lasting roughly 6 to 12 cycles. TCRdb fed the 5' RACE reads into MiXCR, producing one record per CDR3 protein. The data contain fewer than 950,000 distinct CDR3 sequences, less than 70% of them seen just once; the ten biggest clones take up about 38%. This CDR3 comprises 14 residues. The V and J ends lost 2 bases and 3 bases respectively, with 13 bases between them. Germline V lookup: CDR1 GTSNPN, CDR2 SVGIG (reference sequence).

The rearrangement uses TRBV30 and TRBJ1-2; D remains unclear. The sample taken for sequencing was blood. The receptor was derived from an older man in good health. This CDR3 reads CAWSIRRTDYGYTF. In DNA, the CDR3 is TGTGCCTGGAGTATTAGACGGACGGACTATGGCTACACCTTC.